Listed below are T cell receptor beta chains from one sample, sequenced in a study of shared clonotypes between healthy human individuals. The repertoire was sequenced with immunoSEQ multiplex PCR; TCRdb's copy has only in-frame clones and lacks some. Among about 1 million clones listed, approximately 72% were seen once. The sample consisted of memory CD4+ T cells sorted from blood. All receptors derive from a man in his late teens or twenties in good health. Both conserved end residues are part of each CDR3. Fields, in order: J gene, CDR3 length, clone size, D gene, V gene, CDR3 DNA, CDR3 protein. The D gene is left open where the match is weak. The size of a clone is reported for some rows only, either as once, few or many, or as a class for expanded clones.

>TRBJ2-3|15|-|TRBD2|TRBV7-2
TGTGCCAGCAGCTTAGCGGGAGGGCAAGGATATACGCAGTATTTT
CASSLAGGQGYTQYF
>TRBJ1-6|15|-|-|TRBV28
TGTGCCAGCAGCAGAGTGGGGCAGGGGAGTTCACCCCTCCACTTT
CASSRVGQGSSPLHF
>TRBJ2-7|17|-|-|TRBV27
TGTGCCAGCACCCGTGGGGCCTCCCAGGGGGGATCCTACGAGCAGTACTTC
CASTRGASQGGSYEQYF
>TRBJ1-1|13|-|-|TRBV5-1
TGCGCCAGCACTCTTGGGGGGAACACTGAAGCTTTCTTT
CASTLGGNTEAFF
>TRBJ2-6|17|many|TRBD1|TRBV18
TGTGCCAGCTCTACCGGGACAGGGGTGTCCGGGGCCAACGTCCTGACTTTC
CASSTGTGVSGANVLTF
>TRBJ2-2|13|-|-|TRBV30
TGTGCCTGGAGACAATCTTCCACCGGGGAGCTGTTTTTT
CAWRQSSTGELFF
>TRBJ2-6|19|few|TRBD1|TRBV4-2
TGTGCCAGCAGCCAAGATGTGAACAGGGGAAGGACTGGGGCCAACGTCCTGACTTTC
CASSQDVNRGRTGANVLTF
>TRBJ2-2|16|-|TRBD1|TRBV4-3
TGCGCCAGCAGCCCGGGGACAGGAGCGAACACCGGGGAGCTGTTTTTT
CASSPGTGANTGELFF
>TRBJ1-1|14|-|-|TRBV5-6
TGTGCCAGCAGCCCGGACAGTAAAGGTACTGAAGCTTTCTTT
CASSPDSKGTEAFF
>TRBJ1-3|13|-|-|TRBV27
TGTGCCAGCAGTTTGGGTGGCGGAAACACCATATATTTT
CASSLGGGNTIYF
>TRBJ2-3|14|-|-|TRBV5-1
TGCGCCAGCAGCCCCTCGAGAAACACAGATACGCAGTATTTT
CASSPSRNTDTQYF
>TRBJ2-7|12|-|-|TRBV7-9
TGTGCCAGCAGCAATCAGGCTTACGAGCAGTACTTC
CASSNQAYEQYF
>TRBJ1-1|15|-|TRBD1|TRBV10-3
TGTGCCATCAGTGGGGGGACAGGCCCGAACACTGAAGCTTTCTTT
CAISGGTGPNTEAFF
>TRBJ2-7|16|once|TRBD1|TRBV4-1
TGCGCCAGCAGCCCCTTTAGGACAGGACTCTCCTACGAGCAGTACTTC
CASSPFRTGLSYEQYF
>TRBJ1-2|14|once|TRBD1|TRBV5-4
TGTGCCAGCAGCGAGGGACAGGGGGCGTATGGCTACACCTTC
CASSEGQGAYGYTF
>TRBJ2-5|16|-|TRBD2|TRBV7-2
TGTGCCAGCAGCCCCTTTAGGGCGGGAGGTAAAGAGACCCAGTACTTC
CASSPFRAGGKETQYF
>TRBJ1-2|13|-|-|TRBV5-4
TGTGCCAGCAGCCCCACAGCAAGCTATGGCTACACCTTC
CASSPTASYGYTF
>TRBJ2-1|16|-|TRBD1|TRBV7-8
TGTGCCAGCAGCACAGGGGACAGGGGGATGTACAATGAGCAGTTCTTC
CASSTGDRGMYNEQFF
>TRBJ1-4|16|-|-|TRBV5-4
TGTGCCAGCAGCTCTCGACAGACTGCAACTAATGAAAAACTGTTTTTT
CASSSRQTATNEKLFF
>TRBJ2-3|16|once|-|TRBV5-1
TGCGCCAGCAGCTCCCATGGGGCGGAGGGCACAGATACGCAGTATTTT
CASSSHGAEGTDTQYF
>TRBJ1-5|14|-|TRBD1|TRBV2
TGTGCCAGCAGGTGGACAGGGGAATATCAGCCCCAGCATTTT
CASRWTGEYQPQHF
>TRBJ2-5|16|-|TRBD1|TRBV6-6
TGTGCCAGCAGAGGTACGGGACAGGGGTTTTTCGAGACCCAGTACTTC
CASRGTGQGFFETQYF
>TRBJ2-5|13|-|-|TRBV10-1
TGCGCCAGCAGTACTGGGGGGCATCGGGAGCAGTACTTC
CASSTGGHREQYF
>TRBJ1-6|16|-|-|TRBV6-1
TGTGCCAGCAGTGAATCCCTACCCGGCGCGAATTCACCCCTCCACTTT
CASSESLPGANSPLHF
>TRBJ2-1|14|-|-|TRBV30
TGTGCCTGGAACACCGGGACCTCCTACAATGAGCAGTTCTTC
CAWNTGTSYNEQFF
>TRBJ2-5|15|-|TRBD1|TRBV4-3
TGCGCCAGCAGCCAAGGCGGACAGGGGGTGGAGACCCAGTACTTC
CASSQGGQGVETQYF
>TRBJ2-2|14|once|-|TRBV5-1
TGCGCCAGCAGAGAAGTGGGGGACACCGGGGAGCTGTTTTTT
CASREVGDTGELFF
>TRBJ2-3|14|-|-|TRBV6-1
TGTGCCAGCATCCAGCAGGCGAGCACAGATACGCAGTATTTT
CASIQQASTDTQYF
>TRBJ2-1|15|few|-|TRBV6-6
TGTGCCAGCTTTTCGGCGGGGAGCTCCTACAATGAGCAGTTCTTC
CASFSAGSSYNEQFF
>TRBJ1-2|14|-|TRBD1|TRBV2
TGTGCCAGCAGCTTACAGGGGGCCGGCTATGGCTACACCTTC
CASSLQGAGYGYTF
>TRBJ1-1|14|-|TRBD1|TRBV6-1
TGTGCCAGCAGTGAAAGGACAGGCCTTTTAGGAGCTTTCTTT
CASSERTGLLGAFF
>TRBJ1-2|17|-|-|TRBV10-3
TGTGCCATCAGTGGGGGACTTGGGGTTTCCACCAGCTATGGCTACACCTTC
CAISGGLGVSTSYGYTF
>TRBJ2-7|15|once|TRBD1|TRBV5-4
TGTGCCAGCAGCGTGGCCGGGACAGGGGCCTACGAGCAGTACTTC
CASSVAGTGAYEQYF
>TRBJ2-1|13|many|-|TRBV4-2
TGTGCCAGCAGCCAAGATAGTAAAGGGGAGCAGTTCTTC
CASSQDSKGEQFF
>TRBJ2-1|17|few|TRBD2|TRBV2
TGTGCCAGCAGCGGCTCTAGCGGGGGGAGCTCCTACAATGAGCAGTTCTTC
CASSGSSGGSSYNEQFF
>TRBJ1-2|15|-|TRBD1|TRBV6-6
TGTGCCAGCAGTTCCCGACCGGGACAGGACTATGGCTACACCTTC
CASSSRPGQDYGYTF
>TRBJ1-5|15|-|-|TRBV7-2
TGTGCCAGCAGCCGAGACAGGAGTGGCAATCAGCCCCAGCATTTT
CASSRDRSGNQPQHF
>TRBJ2-1|13|-|-|TRBV6-5
TGTGCCAGCAGTTACGGACAGTACAATGAGCAGTTCTTC
CASSYGQYNEQFF
>TRBJ2-3|14|few|-|TRBV5-1
TGCGCCAGCAGTGAGTCTAGCTCACTAGATACGCAGTATTTT
CASSESSSLDTQYF
>TRBJ1-5|13|-|-|TRBV7-2
TGTGCCAGCAGCTGGGAGGACGCGCAGCCCCAGCATTTT
CASSWEDAQPQHF
>TRBJ2-6|14|-|-|TRBV5-8
TGTGCCAGCAGCTTGGAGCCTGGGGCCAACGTCCTGACTTTC
CASSLEPGANVLTF
>TRBJ2-5|12|-|-|TRBV28
TGTGCCAGCAGTCTGGTAGGGGAGACCCAGTACTTC
CASSLVGETQYF
>TRBJ1-1|14|many|-|TRBV2
TGTGCCAGCAGTGAACAGCCCGCGAACACTGAAGCTTTCTTT
CASSEQPANTEAFF
>TRBJ1-3|16|-|TRBD1|TRBV5-1
TGCGCCAGCAGCGCGAACGGACAGGGGGCTGGAAACACCATATATTTT
CASSANGQGAGNTIYF
>TRBJ2-7|11|few|-|TRBV5-1
TGCGCCAGCCAAGGGGCCTACGAGCAGTACTTC
CASQGAYEQYF
>TRBJ2-2|14|-|-|TRBV5-1
TGCGCCAGCAGCTTGCGGGGGATCACCGGGGAGCTGTTTTTT
CASSLRGITGELFF
>TRBJ2-3|15|-|-|TRBV19
TGTGCCAGTAGGAAACGGGACCAACTGGCAGATACGCAGTATTTT
CASRKRDQLADTQYF
>TRBJ1-4|15|few|-|TRBV6-5
TGTGCCAGCAGTCGCCGGACCTTTCTGGGGGAAAAACTGTTTTTT
CASSRRTFLGEKLFF
>TRBJ2-3|15|-|TRBD2|TRBV7-7
TGTGCTAGCAGCAGGACTAGCGGATACACAGATACGCAGTATTTT
CASSRTSGYTDTQYF
>TRBJ2-1|15|-|TRBD2|TRBV11-2
TGTGCCAGCAGCTTAATGGGACTAGCGGGAGTTGAGCAGTTCTTC
CASSLMGLAGVEQFF
>TRBJ2-1|15|-|TRBD2|TRBV2
TGTGCCAGCAGTTCTACTAGCGGGAGGCCCAATGAGCAGTTCTTC
CASSSTSGRPNEQFF
>TRBJ1-1|14|-|-|TRBV6-6
TGTGCCAGCAGGGGGGGGCAGACGTACACTGAAGCTTTCTTT
CASRGGQTYTEAFF
>TRBJ1-6|15|few|TRBD1|TRBV19
TGTGCCAGTAGTATAGAGGGACAGGGGAATTCACCCCTCCACTTT
CASSIEGQGNSPLHF
>TRBJ2-1|18|-|TRBD2|TRBV2
TGTGCCAGCAGTGAGTTAGGTAGCGGGAGCGGATTCTCCAATGAGCAGTTCTTC
CASSELGSGSGFSNEQFF
>TRBJ2-2|13|-|-|TRBV7-6
TGTGCCAGCAGCTTTTACGGGGACGGGGAGCTGTTTTTT
CASSFYGDGELFF
>TRBJ1-5|17|-|-|TRBV6-4
TGTGCCAGCAGTGACCGCGGCTCAGACAGGCCAAATCAGCCCCAGCATTTT
CASSDRGSDRPNQPQHF
>TRBJ1-2|16|-|-|TRBV5-4
TGTGCCAGCAGCTTTATCACAGGGCTCACTAACTATGGCTACACCTTC
CASSFITGLTNYGYTF
>TRBJ2-7|17|few|TRBD2|TRBV23-1
TGCGCCAGCAGTCACCAAAGGACAGCGGGGGTCTGGGCCGAGCAGTACTTC
CASSHQRTAGVWAEQYF
>TRBJ2-5|16|few|TRBD2|TRBV5-8
TGTGCCAGCAGCTTCACAGCGGGGGGCCGACAAGAGACCCAGTACTTC
CASSFTAGGRQETQYF
>TRBJ2-7|14|-|-|TRBV6-5
TGTGCCAGCAGAAGAGGACAAGTCTCCTACGAGCAGTACTTC
CASRRGQVSYEQYF